A few counts support the clone carrying this T cell receptor (beta chain). Its cognate antigen is unknown. This entry comes from a study of Ad26.COV2.S vaccination and SARS-CoV-2 variants. In the study overall: Doses of Ad26.COV2.S were injected into muscle once or twice, 56 days apart.

Regarding treatment: some 20 received Ad26.COV2.S at low or high dose, single or two shots; several received placebo; per-sample allocation not given. The investigators took samples on day 63 after the first vaccine or placebo injection. Boston supplied an adult donor aged 18-55 years. TCRdb keeps only in-frame clones here, not all; method: immunoSEQ multiplex PCR. This sample has approximately 480,000 clones, with 87% found just once. Study-wide points: The study found similar non-spike TCR breadth in vaccine and placebo recipients. Substantial breadth was reportedly displayed by spike-specific CD8+ and CD4+ T cell responses after vaccination.

This CDR3 spans 14 amino acids. Germline V CDR1 and CDR2: SGHKS, YYEKEE (reference sequence). Trimming removed 1 base at V and 5 bases at J, with 12 bases between. The sample was peripheral blood, taken in a trial of Ad26.COV2.S vaccine versus placebo. This TCR derives from a person aged 18-60 years who received the Ad26.COV2.S COVID-19 vaccine or a placebo. This chain uses TRBV5-5 with TRBJ1-1; the D gene is possibly TRBD1 (5 bases). The CDR3: CASSLRPGGTEAFF. CDR3 nucleotide sequence: TGTGCCAGCAGCTTGCGACCGGGGGGTACTGAAGCTTTCTTT.